The T cell receptor (beta chain) described here comes from a study of blood T cell repertoires in COVID-19. About the research overall: From T cells, B-cell-depleted T cells, or PBMCs came the material, which was cDNA or gDNA.

Recovery meant two consecutive negative NP/OP PCR tests, professional clearance, or resolved symptoms. The assay was immunoSEQ multiplex PCR, and TCRdb's table has in-frame clones only and misses some. The table lists 150,000 to 250,000 clones, roughly 84% of them singletons. This CDR3 has 15 residues. V dropped 2 bases and J dropped 6; count of bases not matched to a gene: 4. CDR1 is MNHEY and CDR2 is SVGAGI in the germline V gene. Sequencing was carried out using PBMCs or T cells enriched from blood (not recorded which). The rearrangement links TRBV6-5 to TRBJ1-4, with 9 bases lining up with TRBD1. This TCR derives from a man in his forties or fifties who had recovered from COVID-19. The CDR3 loop reads CASSYRDREDEKLFF. The CDR3, as DNA: TGTGCCAGCAGTTACAGGGACAGGGAGGATGAAAAACTGTTTTTT.